This passage covers 19 T cell receptor beta chains from one sample sequenced in a study of early T cells in non-severe SARS-CoV-2 infection. TCRdb used MiXCR to reprocess the 5' RACE reads, holding one entry per CDR3 protein. Of about 97,000 distinct CDR3 sequences listed, about 10% are singletons. The material was whole blood, obtained at baseline. The receptors originated from an adult who was a healthcare worker with PCR-confirmed SARS-CoV-2 infection or an uninfected control (not recorded which).

The chain couples TRBV29-1 to TRBJ2-6; D gene unclear. Germline V gene sequence: CDR1 SQVTM, CDR2 ANQGSEA. The CDR3 sequence is 15 residues long. Between the trimmed V and J ends, which lost 1 base and 0 bases, there was a span of 7 bases. The CDR3 sequence is CSVEVGNSGANVLTF. CDR3 nucleotides: TGCAGCGTTGAAGTTGGCAACTCTGGGGCCAACGTCCTGACTTTC. The entire variable domain, with the rest obtained from reference TRBV29-1 and TRBJ2-6, is as follows: SAVISQKPSRDICQRGTSLTIQCQVDSQVTMMFWYRQQPGQSLTLIATANQGSEATYESGFVIDKFPISRPNLTFSTLTVSNMSPEDSSIYLCSVEVGNSGANVLTFGAGSRLTVL.

This clonotype appeared many times. Sequence at one end of the junction differs from germline and may be a read error. The gene calls are TRBV5-1 and TRBJ2-4; TRBD1 might be the D (6 bases). The V gene's germline CDR1 is SGHRS and CDR2 YFSETQ. The CDR3 totals 15 residues. CDR3 DNA: TGCGCCAGCAGCTTGGTTGCTGGGGGCAAAGACATTCAGTACTTC. Its protein is CASSLVAGGKDIQYF.

The sample holds many counts of this clonotype. The chain couples TRBV27 to TRBJ1-5, with D possibly being TRBD1 (5 bases). V lost 2 bases to trimming and J lost 3 bases, with 14 bases between them. Germline V gives CDR1 MNHEY, CDR2 SMNVEV (reference sequence). The CDR3 totals 16 residues. The CDR3 bases are TGTGCCAGCAGTTTAGTTGGAGGGGCTGACAATCAGCCCCAGCATTTT. Residues: CASSLVGGADNQPQHF.

The table lists this clonotype with many counts. The chain joins TRBV29-1 to TRBJ1-4; no reliable D call. V dropped 3 bases and J dropped 1 base, with 9 bases sitting between them. Germline V gene data show CDR1 as SQVTM and CDR2 as ANQGSEA. CDR3 length: 14 residues. The CDR3 is CSVDSDITNEKLFF. DNA for the CDR3: TGCAGCGTTGATTCTGACATAACTAATGAAAAACTGTTTTTT.

This clonotype showed up just a few times. The rearrangement joins TRBV18 to TRBJ2-5; D is undetermined. CDR3 length: 12 residues. Trimming pared 1 base from V and 3 bases from J, leaving 3 bases between. CDR1 is KGHSH and CDR2 is LQKENI in the germline V gene. CDR3 bases: TGTGCCAGCTCACCACGAGAAGAGACCCAGTACTTC. Its protein product is CASSPREETQYF.

About this clonotype: One junction end disagrees with the germline gene, perhaps due to a read error. The V gene is TRBV7-6, the J gene TRBJ1-5; D gene unclear. The CDR3 covers 12 residues. The germline V gene encodes CDR1 SGHVS and CDR2 FNYEAQ. The CDR3 DNA sequence: TGTGCCAGCAGCCTTCTTGGTCAGCTCCAGCATTTT. Protein: CASSLLGQLQHF.

This clonotype was observed a few times. The chain carries TRBV29-1 and TRBJ2-1; D not resolved. CDR3 length equals 18 residues. V lost 0 bases to trimming and J lost 5 bases, with 23 bases between them. The germline V gene encodes CDR1 SQVTM and CDR2 ANQGSEA. CDR3 nucleotides: TGCAGCGTTGAAGAGGTGGCTAGGCAACTTCGGTTTCACAATGAGCAGTTCTTC. Its protein is CSVEEVARQLRFHNEQFF.

The CDR3 nucleotides are TGTGCCAGCAGCTCCTTAGCGGGAGGAAGAAAAACGCAGTATTTT. As protein: CASSSLAGGRKTQYF. This rearrangement joins TRBV11-2 to TRBJ2-3; 10 bases fit TRBD2. The CDR3 sequence is 15 residues long. In germline, CDR1 is SGHAT, CDR2 FQNNGV. V gave up 4 bases and J gave up 9 bases; unmatched junction bases: 10.

This rearrangement joins TRBV5-5 to TRBJ2-4, with no clear D. Trimming left V 1 base short and J 7 bases short, with 9 bases between. This CDR3 region has 13 residues. The germline V gene encodes CDR1 SGHKS and CDR2 YYEKEE (reference sequence). The CDR3 spells CASSLPVENIQYF. CDR3 nucleotides: TGTGCCAGCAGCTTGCCCGTAGAGAACATTCAGTACTTC.

In this sample, this clonotype turned up many times. The chain uses TRBV7-2 and TRBJ2-1; TRBD2 is a possible D gene (6 bases). Germline V lookup: CDR1 SGHTA, CDR2 FQGNSA. The CDR3 loop spans 19 amino acids. The V end lost 5 bases, the J end lost 0 bases, and 23 bases lay between the germline ends. CDR3 in amino acids: CASSRTGWSSASSYNEQFF. DNA for the CDR3: TGTGCCAGCAGCCGAACGGGGTGGTCTAGCGCCAGCTCCTACAATGAGCAGTTCTTC.

This clonotype has only a few counts. The rearrangement links TRBV5-4 to TRBJ1-1, with D possibly matching TRBD1 (6 bases). Germline CDR1 reads SGHNT; CDR2 reads YYREEE (reference sequence). Trimming removed 3 bases from V and 3 bases from J, with 12 bases in between. This CDR3 comprises 14 residues. In nucleotides, the CDR3 is TGTGCCAGCAGCTGGGGGCAGGGAGACACTGAAGCTTTCTTT. This encodes CASSWGQGDTEAFF.

In its sample, this clonotype was seen a few times. The CDR3 DNA reads TGTGCCAGCAGCTTAGTACTAGCGGGGGGTACCGGGGAGCTGTTTTTT. Translated, it gives CASSLVLAGGTGELFF. V gene TRBV7-2 combines with J gene TRBJ2-2, with 12 bases identical to TRBD2. V trimming: 1 base; J trimming: 5 bases; junction bases outside the gene matches: 2. Germline assignment: CDR1 SGHTA and CDR2 FQGNSA. CDR3 length: 16 amino acids.

The CDR3 loop is CASSPTYSNQPQHF. The CDR3 DNA is TGTGCCAGCAGCCCTACATATAGCAATCAGCCCCAGCATTTT. The chain is built from TRBV6-2 or TRBV6-3 and TRBJ1-5; D uncertain. The CDR3 spans 14 residues. Germline V CDR1 and CDR2: MNHEY, SVGEGT. Trimming cost V 6 bases and J 0 bases, with 9 bases left between them.

This clonotype was found a few times. The V gene is TRBV29-1, the J gene TRBJ2-7; 8 positions agree with TRBD1. Germline values: CDR1 SQVTM, CDR2 ANQGSEA. The CDR3 contains 14 residues. V gave up 6 bases and J gave up 4 bases; unmatched junction bases: 11. CDR3 in DNA: TGCAGCGTCGGTGGCGGGACAGGAGATTACGAGCAGTACTTC. The encoded protein is CSVGGGTGDYEQYF.

CDR3 sequence: CASSFGSGIYTGELFF. The CDR3 nucleotides read TGTGCCAGCAGTTTCGGGTCAGGGATATACACCGGGGAGCTGTTTTTT. V usage is TRBV27 and J usage is TRBJ2-2; a possible D gene is TRBD1 (5 bases). The CDR3 sequence is 16 residues long. Germline CDR1 is MNHEY and CDR2 is SMNVEV (reference sequence). Between the trimmed V and J ends, which lost 3 bases and 3 bases, there was a span of 14 bases.

The genes are TRBV18 and TRBJ2-6; D remains unclear. Germline lookup yields CDR1 KGHSH and CDR2 LQKENI. V shed 3 bases and J shed 0 bases, with 3 bases lying between them. The CDR3 is 14 amino acids. CDR3 coding DNA: TGTGCCAGCTCACCGGACTCTGGGGCCAACGTCCTGACTTTC. It translates to CASSPDSGANVLTF. Combining the CDR3 with reference TRBV18 and TRBJ2-6 gives the whole variable domain NAGVMQNPRHLVRRRGQEARLRCSPMKGHSHVYWYRQLPEEGLKFMVYLQKENIIDESGMPKERFSAEFPKEGPSILRIQQVVRGDSAAYFCASSPDSGANVLTFGAGSRLTVL.

There are many counts of this clonotype. The rearrangement links TRBV9 to TRBJ2-2; D is possibly TRBD1 (5 bases). Germline CDR1 and CDR2: SGDLS and YYNGEE. Trimming left V 4 bases short and J 4 bases short, with 14 bases between. This CDR3 has 15 residues. Here the CDR3 DNA reads TGTGCCAGCAGCTCGAGCGAGACAGCCACCGGGGAGCTGTTTTTT. Its protein is CASSSSETATGELFF.

This clonotype has a count of ten or more. The CDR3 is CASSFGQGGEQYF. In DNA form, the CDR3 reads TGTGCCAGCAGCTTTGGACAGGGGGGAGAGCAGTACTTC. The rearrangement joins TRBV7-2 to TRBJ2-7, with TRBD1 matching 10 bases. Germline-derived CDR1 and CDR2 are SGHTA and FQGNSA. V gave up 3 bases and J gave up 7 bases; unmatched junction bases: 3. CDR3 length equals 13 residues.

The chain uses TRBV6-2 or TRBV6-3 and TRBJ1-5; D gene uncertain. With 0 bases removed from V and 7 bases from J, the gap between germline ends came to 7 bases. CDR1 is MNHEY, CDR2 SVGEGT, per germline. This CDR3 is 13 amino acids long. The DNA of the CDR3 is TGTGCCAGCAGTTACTCCCGTGAGCAGCCCCAGCATTTT. It yields the protein CASSYSREQPQHF.